The rows below give T cell receptor beta chains drawn from one sample of a study of cytomegalovirus exposure and HLA in healthy donors. Generated by immunoSEQ multiplex PCR, the TCRdb table keeps only in-frame clones and is missing some. The table records around 200,000 clones, more than 75% of them present only once. The sample was PBMCs. All receptors come from a man aged 35 to 55 in good health and CMV-seropositive. The CDR3 runs from the conserved cysteine through the conserved F or W. The D gene is left open where the match is weak. Clone size appears in some rows only: once, few, many, or a class for an expanded clone.

TRBJ2-7 14 TRBV6-5 NA NA CASTRDGGTYEQYF TGTGCCAGCACTCGGGACGGGGGAACCTACGAGCAGTACTTC
TRBJ2-2 16 TRBV5-4 once TRBD1 CASSLSDRGRTGELFF TGTGCCAGCAGTCTAAGTGACAGGGGACGTACCGGGGAGCTGTTTTTT
TRBJ2-3 15 TRBV19 NA TRBD2 CASSSLAGVADTQYF TGTGCCAGTAGTTCACTAGCGGGAGTGGCAGATACGCAGTATTTT
TRBJ2-1 15 TRBV18 NA TRBD2 CASSPGLAGDSEQFF TGTGCCAGCTCACCCGGACTAGCGGGAGACAGTGAGCAGTTCTTC
TRBJ2-5 14 TRBV7-9 NA NA CASSGTGFQETQYF TGTGCCAGCAGCGGTACAGGGTTCCAAGAGACCCAGTACTTC
TRBJ2-2 14 TRBV7-9 NA TRBD2 CASSLGLADGELFF TGTGCCAGCAGCTTGGGACTAGCGGACGGGGAGCTGTTTTTT
TRBJ2-3 17 TRBV7-3 NA TRBD2 CASSFTGSGRARDTQYF TGTGCCAGCAGCTTTACTGGAAGCGGGAGGGCCAGAGATACGCAGTATTTT
TRBJ2-5 15 TRBV5-4 once TRBD2 CASSLWTSGEETQYF TGTGCCAGCAGCTTGTGGACTAGCGGAGAAGAGACCCAGTACTTC
TRBJ2-2 13 TRBV7-7 once NA CASSSIQTGELFF TGTGCTAGCAGCTCGATCCAGACCGGGGAGCTGTTTTTT
TRBJ2-7 15 TRBV2 NA TRBD1 CASSEGTGVSYEQYF TGCGCCAGCAGTGAGGGGACAGGGGTCTCCTACGAGCAGTACTTC
TRBJ1-2 13 TRBV29-1 NA NA CSGATGGHYGYTF TGCAGCGGGGCGACTGGGGGCCACTATGGCTACACCTTC
TRBJ2-7 16 TRBV19 medium-sized TRBD2 CASSPGLAGGSYEQYF TGTGCCAGTAGCCCCGGACTAGCGGGAGGATCCTACGAGCAGTACTTC
TRBJ2-1 14 TRBV5-1 once TRBD1 CASSLDRVPPEQFF TGCGCCAGCAGCTTAGACAGGGTACCTCCTGAGCAGTTCTTC
TRBJ1-1 16 TRBV9 NA TRBD1 CASSPGDRTMNTEAFF TGTGCCAGCAGCCCGGGGGACAGAACTATGAACACTGAAGCTTTCTTT
TRBJ2-1 13 TRBV7-3 NA NA CASSPPLANEQFF TGTGCCAGCAGCCCCCCGCTAGCCAATGAGCAGTTCTTC
TRBJ2-3 15 TRBV27 NA TRBD1 CASSFDRADTDTQYF TGTGCCAGCAGCTTCGACAGGGCTGATACAGATACGCAGTATTTT
TRBJ2-5 14 TRBV4-1 once TRBD2 CASSRAGGRETQYF TGCGCCAGCAGCCGTGCGGGAGGCCGTGAGACCCAGTACTTC
TRBJ2-3 17 TRBV18 NA NA CASSPKDTGIGTDTQYF TGTGCCAGCTCACCAAAAGATACGGGGATAGGGACAGATACGCAGTATTTT
TRBJ1-1 14 TRBV7-2 NA NA CASSLVTSGTEAFF TGTGCCAGCAGCTTAGTCACGTCGGGCACTGAAGCTTTCTTT
TRBJ2-3 12 TRBV6-5 NA NA CASRSSSNTQYF TGTGCCAGCAGGTCCTCGAGTAATACGCAGTATTTT
TRBJ2-2 13 TRBV2 NA TRBD1 CASGQENTGELFF TGTGCCAGCGGACAGGAAAACACCGGGGAGCTGTTTTTT
TRBJ2-2 16 TRBV11-1 NA TRBD2 CASSLEASGNTGELFF TGTGCCAGCAGCTTAGAGGCTAGCGGGAACACCGGGGAGCTGTTTTTT
TRBJ1-1 13 TRBV7-3 NA NA CASSTRGGFEAFF TGTGCCAGCAGCACGAGGGGGGGGTTTGAAGCTTTCTTT
TRBJ1-1 15 TRBV11-1 NA TRBD1 CASSRRQGADTEAFF TGTGCCAGCAGCCGTCGACAGGGGGCAGACACTGAAGCTTTCTTT
TRBJ2-5 15 TRBV2 NA TRBD1 CASSEAGGLMETQYF TGTGCCAGCAGTGAAGCAGGGGGCCTGATGGAGACCCAGTACTTC
TRBJ1-2 15 TRBV6-5 NA NA CASSYGGAANYGYTF TGTGCCAGCAGTTACGGGGGGGCTGCTAACTATGGCTACACCTTC
TRBJ1-2 16 TRBV7-9 NA NA CSSVLSQPRQSGGYTF TGTTCCAGCGTCCTTTCACAGCCGAGACAGTCGGGTGGCTACACCTTC
TRBJ1-2 12 TRBV11-2 NA NA CASSLSEDGYTF TGTGCCAGCAGCTTAAGTGAGGATGGCTACACCTTC
TRBJ2-5 12 TRBV15 NA NA CATSRGPETQYF TGTGCCACCAGCAGAGGGCCGGAGACCCAGTACTTC
TRBJ2-1 11 TRBV19 medium-sized NA CASSEGNEQFF TGTGCCAGTAGTGAGGGCAATGAGCAGTTCTTC
TRBJ2-4 16 TRBV4-1 once TRBD1 CASSPGQGPAKNIQYF TGCGCCAGCAGCCCTGGACAGGGGCCGGCCAAAAACATTCAGTACTTC